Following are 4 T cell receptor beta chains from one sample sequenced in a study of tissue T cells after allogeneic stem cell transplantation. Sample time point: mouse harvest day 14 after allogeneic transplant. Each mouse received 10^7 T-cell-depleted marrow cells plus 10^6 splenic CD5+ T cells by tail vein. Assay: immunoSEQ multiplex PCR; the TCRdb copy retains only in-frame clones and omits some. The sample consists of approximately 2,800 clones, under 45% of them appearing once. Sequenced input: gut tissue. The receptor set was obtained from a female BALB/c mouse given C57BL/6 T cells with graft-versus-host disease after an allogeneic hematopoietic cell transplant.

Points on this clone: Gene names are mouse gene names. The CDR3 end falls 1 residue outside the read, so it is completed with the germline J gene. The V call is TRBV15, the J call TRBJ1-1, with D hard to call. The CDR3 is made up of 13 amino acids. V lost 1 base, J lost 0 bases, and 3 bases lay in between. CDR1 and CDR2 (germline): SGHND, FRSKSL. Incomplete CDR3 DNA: TGTGCCAGCAGTTTAGTTGCAAACACAGAAGTCTTC. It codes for CASSLVANTEVF. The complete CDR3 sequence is CASSLVANTEVFF. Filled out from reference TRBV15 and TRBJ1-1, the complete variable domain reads DAGVTQTPRHEVAEKGQTIILKCEPVSGHNDLFWYRQTKIQGLELLSYFRSKSLMEDGGAFKDRFKAEMLNSSFSTLKIQPTEPKDSAVYLCASSLVANTEVFFGKGTRLTVV.

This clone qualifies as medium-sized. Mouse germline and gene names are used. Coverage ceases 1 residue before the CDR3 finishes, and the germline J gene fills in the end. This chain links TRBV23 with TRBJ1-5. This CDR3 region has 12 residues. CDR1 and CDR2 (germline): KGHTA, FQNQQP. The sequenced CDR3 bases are TGCTCCAGCAGTCAAAACAACCAGGCTCCGCTT. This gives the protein CSSSQNNQAPL. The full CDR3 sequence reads CSSSQNNQAPLF.

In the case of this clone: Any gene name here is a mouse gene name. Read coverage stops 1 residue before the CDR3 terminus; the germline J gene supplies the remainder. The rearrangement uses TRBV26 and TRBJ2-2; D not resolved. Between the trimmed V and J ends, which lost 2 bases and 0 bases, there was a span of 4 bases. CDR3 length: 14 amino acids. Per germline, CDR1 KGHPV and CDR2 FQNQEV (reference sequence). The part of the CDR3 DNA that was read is TGTGCCAGCAGTCTGACAGCAAACACCGGGCAGCTCTAC. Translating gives CASSLTANTGQLY. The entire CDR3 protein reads CASSLTANTGQLYF.

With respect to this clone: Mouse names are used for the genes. CDR3 in amino acids: CASSRPYNYAEQFF. CDR3 DNA, as far as it was read: TGTGCCAGCAGTCGGCCATATAACTATGCTGAGCAGTTC. This chain uses TRBV26 with TRBJ2-1; D not certain. The read terminates 1 residue ahead of where the CDR3 ends, so the germline J gene completes it. Germline V gene data show CDR1 as KGHPV and CDR2 as FQNQEV (reference sequence). Trimming shortened V by 4 bases and J by 0 bases, and 7 bases separated the two germline ends. CDR3 length: 14 residues.